The 3 T cell receptor beta chains in this list originate from one sample, sequenced in a study of tumor-infiltrating lymphocytes in primary liver carcinoma. Total RNA amounting to around 530 ng was the source from which TCR beta cDNA was made with a constant-region primer. The TCR beta library was amplified through three nested multiplex PCR rounds in a modified ARM-PCR procedure. The study ran its first two PCR rounds for around 10 cycles each, using TRBV1-TRBV30 forward primers and a C-beta reverse primer. One entry per CDR3 protein, called by TCRdb with MiXCR from the multiplex PCR reads. Seen here are some 200,000 distinct CDR3 sequences, less than 75% observed once, and the top ten hold 7% to 8.5%. The researchers obtained blood RNA from unsorted whole blood and also extracted germline DNA. The sequenced material came from peripheral blood. The origin of the receptors is a woman aged 55-70 years with primary liver carcinoma and hepatitis B virus infection.

The V and J genes are TRBV19 and TRBJ2-7; 7 bases line up with TRBD1. Unmatched junction bases numbered 10, after V lost 6 bases and J lost 5 bases. The CDR3 length is 14 residues. Germline assignment: CDR1 LNHDA and CDR2 SQIVND (reference sequence). The CDR3 is CASSPDRHGNEQYF. CDR3 coding DNA: TGTGCCAGTAGCCCGGACAGGCATGGCAACGAGCAGTACTTC.

The chain joins TRBV11-2 to TRBJ1-1, with D hard to call. Germline V gene sequence: CDR1 SGHAT, CDR2 FQNNGV. The V end was cut by 3 bases, the J end by 4 bases, with 15 bases between. This CDR3 spans 15 amino acids. The CDR3 DNA is TGTGCCAGCAGCTTTGAATTCCGGGGTGGCACTGAAGCTTTCTTT. This sequence encodes CASSFEFRGGTEAFF.

This clonotype showed up just once. A read error is possible here, since a much larger clone lies one base away. The chain recombines TRBV6-1 with TRBJ2-4; D uncertain. Germline V lookup: CDR1 MNHNS, CDR2 SASEGT. This CDR3 has 14 amino acids. Trimming pared 7 bases from V and 9 bases from J, leaving 19 bases between. The DNA for the CDR3 is TGTGCCAGCAACCACGAACCCGGCGTAGGCATTCAGTACTTC. Its protein is CASNHEPGVGIQYF.